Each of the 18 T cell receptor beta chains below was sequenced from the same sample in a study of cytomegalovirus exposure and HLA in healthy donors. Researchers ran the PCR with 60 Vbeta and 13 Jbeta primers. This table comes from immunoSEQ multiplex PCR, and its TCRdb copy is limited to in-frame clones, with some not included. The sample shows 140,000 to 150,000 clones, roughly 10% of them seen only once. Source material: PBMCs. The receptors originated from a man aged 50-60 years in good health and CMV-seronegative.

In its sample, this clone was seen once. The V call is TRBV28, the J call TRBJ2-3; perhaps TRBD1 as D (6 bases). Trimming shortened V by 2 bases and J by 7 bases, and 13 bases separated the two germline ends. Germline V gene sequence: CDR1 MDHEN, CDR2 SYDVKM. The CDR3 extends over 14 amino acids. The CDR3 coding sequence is TGTGCCAGCAGTTTAGGGGGACATTATAATACGCAGTATTTT. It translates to CASSLGGHYNTQYF.

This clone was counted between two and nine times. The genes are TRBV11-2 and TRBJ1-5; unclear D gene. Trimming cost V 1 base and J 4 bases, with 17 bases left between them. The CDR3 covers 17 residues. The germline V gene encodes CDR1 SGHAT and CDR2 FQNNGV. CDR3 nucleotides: TGTGCCAGCAGCTTAGGCCACCGCTCCAGTCGAAATCAGCCCCAGCATTTT. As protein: CASSLGHRSSRNQPQHF.

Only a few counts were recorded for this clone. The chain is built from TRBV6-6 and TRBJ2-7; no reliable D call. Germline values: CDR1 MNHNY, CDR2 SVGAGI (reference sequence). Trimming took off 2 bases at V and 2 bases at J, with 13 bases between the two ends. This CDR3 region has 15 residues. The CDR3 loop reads CASSYAPIETYEQYF. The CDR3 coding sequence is TGTGCCAGCAGTTACGCCCCGATAGAGACCTACGAGCAGTACTTC.

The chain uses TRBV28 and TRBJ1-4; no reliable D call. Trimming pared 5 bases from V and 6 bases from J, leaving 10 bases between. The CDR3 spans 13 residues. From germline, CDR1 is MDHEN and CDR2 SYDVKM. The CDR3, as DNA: TGTGCCAGCAGTATTCCTCTCGATGAAAAACTGTTTTTT. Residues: CASSIPLDEKLFF.

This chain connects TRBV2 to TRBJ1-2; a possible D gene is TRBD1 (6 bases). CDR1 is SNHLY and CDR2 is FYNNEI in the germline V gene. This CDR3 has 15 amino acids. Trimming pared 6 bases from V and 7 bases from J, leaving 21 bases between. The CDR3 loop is CASSATQGRVSGYTF. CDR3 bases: TGTGCCAGCAGCGCTACTCAGGGGCGCGTTAGTGGCTACACCTTC. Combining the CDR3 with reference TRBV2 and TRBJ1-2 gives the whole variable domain EPEVTQTPSHQVTQMGQEVILRCVPISNHLYFYWYRQILGQKVEFLVSFYNNEISEKSEIFDDQFSVERPDGSNFTLKIRSTKLEDSAMYFCASSATQGRVSGYTFGSGTRLTVV.

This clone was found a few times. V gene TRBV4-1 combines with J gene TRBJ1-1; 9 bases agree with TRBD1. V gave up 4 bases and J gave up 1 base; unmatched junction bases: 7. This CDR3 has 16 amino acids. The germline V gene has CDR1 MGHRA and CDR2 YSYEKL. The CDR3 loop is CASSPGQGPTNTEAFF. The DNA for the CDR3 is TGCGCCAGCAGCCCGGGACAGGGCCCCACGAACACTGAAGCTTTCTTT.

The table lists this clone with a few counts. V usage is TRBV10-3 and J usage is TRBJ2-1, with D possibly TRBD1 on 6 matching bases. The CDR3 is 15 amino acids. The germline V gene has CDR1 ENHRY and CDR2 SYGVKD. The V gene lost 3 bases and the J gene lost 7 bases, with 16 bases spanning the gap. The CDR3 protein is CAISDSSRDKNEQFF. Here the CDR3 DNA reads TGTGCCATCAGTGACTCGTCCCGGGACAAGAATGAGCAGTTCTTC.

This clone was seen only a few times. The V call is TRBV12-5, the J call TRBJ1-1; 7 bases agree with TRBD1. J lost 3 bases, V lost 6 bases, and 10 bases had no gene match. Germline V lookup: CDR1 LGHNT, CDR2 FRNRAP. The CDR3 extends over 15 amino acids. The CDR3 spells CASGPTTGRYTEAFF. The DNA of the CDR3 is TGTGCTAGTGGCCCCACGACAGGGCGGTACACTGAAGCTTTCTTT.

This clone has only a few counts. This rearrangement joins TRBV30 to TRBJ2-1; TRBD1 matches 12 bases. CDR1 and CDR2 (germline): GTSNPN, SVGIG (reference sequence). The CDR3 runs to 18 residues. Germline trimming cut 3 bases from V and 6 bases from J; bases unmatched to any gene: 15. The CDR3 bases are TGTGCCTGGAGGTATTTCCGAGGGACAGGGGGCAGCGGCAATGAGCAGTTCTTC. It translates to CAWRYFRGTGGSGNEQFF.

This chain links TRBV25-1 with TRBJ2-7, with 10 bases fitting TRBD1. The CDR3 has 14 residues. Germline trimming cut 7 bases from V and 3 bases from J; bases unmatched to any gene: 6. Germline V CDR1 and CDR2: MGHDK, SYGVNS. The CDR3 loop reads CASTTGTGVYEQYF. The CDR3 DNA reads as TGTGCCAGCACTACCGGGACAGGGGTCTACGAGCAGTACTTC.

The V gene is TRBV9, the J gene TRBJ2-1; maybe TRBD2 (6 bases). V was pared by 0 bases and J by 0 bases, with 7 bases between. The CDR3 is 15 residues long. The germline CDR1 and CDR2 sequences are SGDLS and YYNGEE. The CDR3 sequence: CASSVGGISYNEQFF. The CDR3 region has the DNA TGTGCCAGCAGCGTAGGCGGGATCTCCTACAATGAGCAGTTCTTC.

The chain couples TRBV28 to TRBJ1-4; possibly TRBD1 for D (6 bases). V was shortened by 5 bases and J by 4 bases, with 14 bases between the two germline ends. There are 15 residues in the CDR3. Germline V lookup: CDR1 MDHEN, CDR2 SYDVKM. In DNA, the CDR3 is TGTGCCAGCAGTCTAACAGGGCGCCTTAATGAAAAACTGTTTTTT. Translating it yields CASSLTGRLNEKLFF.

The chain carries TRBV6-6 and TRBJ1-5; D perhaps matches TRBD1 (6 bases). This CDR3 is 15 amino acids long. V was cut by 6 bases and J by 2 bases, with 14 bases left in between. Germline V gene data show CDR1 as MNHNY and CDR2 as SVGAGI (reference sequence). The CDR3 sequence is CASRETTGGNQPQHF. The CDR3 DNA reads TGTGCCAGCAGGGAGACGACAGGAGGCAATCAGCCCCAGCATTTT.

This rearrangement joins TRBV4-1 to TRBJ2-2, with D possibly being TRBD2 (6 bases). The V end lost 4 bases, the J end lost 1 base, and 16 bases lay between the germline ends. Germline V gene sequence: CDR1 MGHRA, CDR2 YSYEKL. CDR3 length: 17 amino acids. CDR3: CASSPRGRAGNTGELFF. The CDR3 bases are TGCGCCAGCAGCCCGCGGGGTAGGGCGGGGAACACCGGGGAGCTGTTTTTT.

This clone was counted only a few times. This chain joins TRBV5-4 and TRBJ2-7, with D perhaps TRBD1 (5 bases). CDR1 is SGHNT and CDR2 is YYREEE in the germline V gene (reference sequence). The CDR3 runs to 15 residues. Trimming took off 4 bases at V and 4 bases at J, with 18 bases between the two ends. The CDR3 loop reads CASSGPTARLYEQYF. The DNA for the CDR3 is TGTGCCAGCAGCGGCCCGACAGCGCGGCTTTACGAGCAGTACTTC. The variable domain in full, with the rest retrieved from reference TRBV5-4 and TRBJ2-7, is ETGVTQSPTHLIKTRGQQVTLRCSSQSGHNTVSWYQQALGQGPQFIFQYYREEENGRGNFPPRFSGLQFPNYSSELNVNALELDDSALYLCASSGPTARLYEQYFGPGTRLTVT.

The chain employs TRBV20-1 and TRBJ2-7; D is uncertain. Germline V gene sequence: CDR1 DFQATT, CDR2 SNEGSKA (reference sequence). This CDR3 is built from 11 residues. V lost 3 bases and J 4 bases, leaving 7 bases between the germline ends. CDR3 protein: CSASLLYEQYF. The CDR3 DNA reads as TGCAGTGCTAGTCTCCTATACGAGCAGTACTTC.

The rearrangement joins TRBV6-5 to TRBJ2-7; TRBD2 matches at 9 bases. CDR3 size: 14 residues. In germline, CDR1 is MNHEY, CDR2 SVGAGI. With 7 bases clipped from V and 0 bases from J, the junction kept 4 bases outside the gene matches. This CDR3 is CASTLAGHSYEQYF. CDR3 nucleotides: TGTGCCAGCACTCTAGCGGGGCACTCCTACGAGCAGTACTTC.

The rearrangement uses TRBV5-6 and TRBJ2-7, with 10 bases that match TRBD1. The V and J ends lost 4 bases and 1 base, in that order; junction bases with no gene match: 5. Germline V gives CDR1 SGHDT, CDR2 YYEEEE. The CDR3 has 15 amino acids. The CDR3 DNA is TGTGCCAGCAGCCCGGGGACAGGGGCATCCTACGAGCAGTACTTC. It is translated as CASSPGTGASYEQYF.